This TCR beta chain was documented in a study of shared clonotypes between healthy human individuals. Study context: CD4 naive and CD4 memory each took three plates per donor, while CD8 naive took two and CD8 memory one.

Study-level findings and limits: A generally larger estimated richness was seen in naive subsets than in memory subsets. Naive CD4 clonotypes overlapped across a handful of donors at around 4.7%.

Produced via immunoSEQ multiplex PCR; TCRdb's table is partial and in-frame only. The sample shows about 2.4 million clones, 93% of them seen only once. Comments on this clone: Its antigen is unidentified.

With V trimmed by 4 bases and J by 5 bases, 13 bases remained unmatched. The CDR3 extends over 16 amino acids. Per germline, CDR1 SGHVS and CDR2 FQNEAQ. Every contributor of samples was a Caucasian grown-up residing in Nashville, Tennessee. The chain links TRBV7-8 to TRBJ2-5; 7 positions agree with TRBD1. Sequenced input: naive CD4+ T cells from PBMCs. The subset: CD45RA+ positively selected. The source is a man between 18 and 29 years old in good health. Some clones in this sample may be carry-over from other donors' samples. CDR3 in DNA: TGTGCCAGCAGCTCCCGAGCGACAGGGTACCGGGAGACCCAGTACTTC. Protein: CASSSRATGYRETQYF.